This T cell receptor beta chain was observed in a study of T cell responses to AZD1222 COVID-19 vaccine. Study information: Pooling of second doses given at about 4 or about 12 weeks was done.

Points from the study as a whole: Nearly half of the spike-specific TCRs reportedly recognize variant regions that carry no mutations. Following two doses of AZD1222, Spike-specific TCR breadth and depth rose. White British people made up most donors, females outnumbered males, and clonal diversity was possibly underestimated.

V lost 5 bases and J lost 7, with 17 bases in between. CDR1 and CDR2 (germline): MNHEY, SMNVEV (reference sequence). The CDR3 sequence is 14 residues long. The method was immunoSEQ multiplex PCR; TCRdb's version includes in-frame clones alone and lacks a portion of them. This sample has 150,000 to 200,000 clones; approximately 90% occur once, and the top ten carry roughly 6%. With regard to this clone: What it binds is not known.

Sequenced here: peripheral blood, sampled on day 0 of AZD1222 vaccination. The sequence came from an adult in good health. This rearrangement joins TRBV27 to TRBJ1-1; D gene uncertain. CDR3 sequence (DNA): TGTGCCAGCAGTCCCCGAATACAAGGGTTTGAAGCTTTCTTT. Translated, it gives CASSPRIQGFEAFF.